The clone carrying this T cell receptor (beta chain) was seen many times. Its antigen remains unidentified. CDR3 length equals 14 residues. Germline trimming cut 5 bases from V and 5 bases from J; bases unmatched to any gene: 6. This sample stems from a study of identical twins. Regarding the study as a whole: Out-of-frame beta chain sequences displayed weaker excess sharing between twins.

Each donor was a healthy Caucasian. TCRdb re-called the 5' RACE reads with MiXCR, one entry per CDR3 protein. The repertoire holds under 500,000 distinct CDR3 sequences, with 14% as singletons. The same data also contributed to another study, on yellow fever vaccine responses in identical twins.

This receptor was identified in a woman aged 18-29 years in good health. This chain connects TRBV12-3 or TRBV12-4 to TRBJ2-5; TRBD1 matches at 9 bases. The sequenced material came from CD4+ T cells sorted from blood. The CDR3 coding sequence is TGTGCCAGCAGTCTACAGGGGGCGCGGGAGACCCAGTACTTC. This translates into CASSLQGARETQYF.